This is a list of T cell receptor beta chains from one sample in a study of blood T cell repertoires in COVID-19. Profiled with immunoSEQ multiplex PCR; TCRdb holds only in-frame clones, not every one. The table has 200,000 to 250,000 clones, around 81% seen once. The sample was PBMCs or T cells enriched from blood (not recorded which). The receptors originated from a woman aged 45 to 65 with acute COVID-19. Each CDR3 is given with its conserved first and last residue. D genes are given only for firm matches. Size tells how often a clone was seen (once, few, many) or the class of an expanded clone, and some rows leave it out.

V: TRBV5-1
D: TRBD1
size: .
J: TRBJ2-6
CDR3: CASSIYRGQGAFGGANVLTF
DNA: TGCGCCAGCAGCATTTACCGCGGACAGGGGGCGTTTGGCGGGGCCAACGTCCTGACTTTC

V: TRBV2
D: .
size: .
J: TRBJ2-5
CDR3: CASVRVGGETQYF
DNA: TGTGCCAGCGTGAGGGTTGGTGGGGAGACCCAGTACTTC

V: TRBV19
D: .
size: .
J: TRBJ1-5
CDR3: CASSIVRLGLNQPQHF
DNA: TGTGCCAGTAGTATAGTTAGACTAGGGCTGAATCAGCCCCAGCATTTT

V: TRBV4-3
D: TRBD2
size: .
J: TRBJ2-3
CDR3: CASSQSLETSLDTQYF
DNA: TGCGCCAGCAGCCAATCGTTGGAGACTAGCCTTGATACGCAGTATTTT

V: TRBV6-2/TRBV6-3
D: .
size: .
J: TRBJ1-5
CDR3: CASSPADRGGGNQPQHF
DNA: TGTGCCAGCAGCCCAGCGGACCGGGGGGGCGGCAATCAGCCCCAGCATTTT

V: TRBV28
D: TRBD1
size: few
J: TRBJ1-5
CDR3: CASSQTGGGQPQHF
DNA: TGTGCCAGCAGCCAGACAGGGGGTGGCCAGCCCCAGCATTTT

V: TRBV7-2
D: .
size: .
J: TRBJ1-1
CDR3: CASSLWGGGTEAFF
DNA: TGTGCCAGCAGCTTATGGGGGGGTGGCACTGAAGCTTTCTTT

V: TRBV5-4
D: TRBD1
size: .
J: TRBJ1-4
CDR3: CASSQGQTNEKLFF
DNA: TGTGCCAGCAGCCAGGGACAGACTAATGAAAAACTGTTTTTT

V: TRBV6-5
D: TRBD1
size: .
J: TRBJ1-2
CDR3: CASIRTGGDRTYTF
DNA: TGTGCCAGCATTAGGACAGGGGGCGATAGGACCTACACCTTC

V: TRBV2
D: TRBD1
size: few
J: TRBJ1-2
CDR3: CASSATGTGGAGGYTF
DNA: TGTGCCAGCAGTGCAACCGGGACAGGGGGCGCAGGTGGCTACACCTTC

V: TRBV12-3/TRBV12-4
D: TRBD1
size: .
J: TRBJ2-7
CDR3: CASRTGGYEQYF
DNA: TGTGCCAGCAGGACAGGGGGCTACGAGCAGTACTTC

V: TRBV6-1
D: .
size: few
J: TRBJ1-1
CDR3: CASSEALVRENTEAFF
DNA: TGTGCCAGCAGTGAAGCTTTAGTCAGGGAGAACACTGAAGCTTTCTTT

V: TRBV14
D: .
size: .
J: TRBJ2-7
CDR3: CASSQQTGYSYEQYF
DNA: TGTGCCAGCAGCCAACAGACAGGATACTCCTACGAGCAGTACTTC

V: TRBV29-1
D: TRBD2
size: .
J: TRBJ2-5
CDR3: CSVWGLAERETQYF
DNA: TGCAGCGTCTGGGGCCTAGCGGAGCGGGAGACCCAGTACTTC

V: TRBV4-3
D: .
size: .
J: TRBJ1-3
CDR3: CASSQERFSGNTIYF
DNA: TGCGCCAGCAGCCAAGAGCGTTTCTCTGGAAACACCATATATTTT

V: TRBV3-1/TRBV3-2
D: TRBD1
size: .
J: TRBJ2-7
CDR3: CASSLRQGHEQYF
DNA: TGTGCCAGCAGCCTTAGACAGGGGCACGAGCAGTACTTC

V: TRBV28
D: .
size: few
J: TRBJ2-3
CDR3: CASSLASPDTQYF
DNA: TGTGCCAGCAGTTTAGCGTCCCCAGATACGCAGTATTTT

V: TRBV4-1
D: .
size: .
J: TRBJ2-3
CDR3: CASSQTATDTQYF
DNA: TGCGCCAGCAGCCAAACAGCCACAGATACGCAGTATTTT

V: TRBV6-2/TRBV6-3
D: TRBD2
size: once
J: TRBJ2-5
CDR3: CASSYSVGSGGTQETQYF
DNA: TGTGCCAGCAGTTACTCGGTTGGGAGCGGGGGGACCCAAGAGACCCAGTACTTC

V: TRBV6-1
D: .
size: .
J: TRBJ1-2
CDR3: CASSAQGGYTF
DNA: TGTGCCAGCAGTGCCCAGGGGGGCTACACCTTC

V: TRBV19
D: TRBD1
size: once
J: TRBJ1-2
CDR3: CATRDRAVGIGGYTF
DNA: TGTGCCACCCGGGACAGGGCAGTCGGGATCGGTGGCTACACCTTC

V: TRBV28
D: .
size: .
J: TRBJ1-4
CDR3: CASRIGGGPYEKLFF
DNA: TGTGCCAGCAGAATTGGGGGAGGCCCTTATGAAAAACTGTTTTTT

V: TRBV19
D: TRBD1
size: .
J: TRBJ1-3
CDR3: CASSPEQGAYTIYF
DNA: TGTGCCAGTAGCCCTGAACAGGGGGCATACACCATATATTTT

V: TRBV5-1
D: .
size: .
J: TRBJ1-3
CDR3: CASSSDGDSGNTIYF
DNA: TGCGCCAGCAGCTCCGACGGAGACTCTGGAAACACCATATATTTT

V: TRBV19
D: .
size: .
J: TRBJ2-7
CDR3: CASRSYEANSYEQYF
DNA: TGTGCCAGTAGATCCTACGAGGCCAACTCCTACGAGCAGTACTTC

V: TRBV2
D: TRBD1
size: .
J: TRBJ2-7
CDR3: CASRGTGGAGQYF
DNA: TGTGCCAGCAGAGGGACAGGGGGCGCCGGGCAGTACTTC

V: TRBV9
D: .
size: .
J: TRBJ2-3
CDR3: CASSVLPKGLSSTDTQYF
DNA: TGTGCCAGCAGCGTTCTCCCAAAGGGGCTCTCTAGCACAGATACGCAGTATTTT

V: TRBV18
D: .
size: .
J: TRBJ2-4
CDR3: CASSVQGSKNIQYF
DNA: TGTGCCAGCTCGGTCCAGGGGTCCAAAAACATTCAGTACTTC

V: TRBV7-9
D: TRBD2
size: .
J: TRBJ2-5
CDR3: CASSLVLAGIQETQYF
DNA: TGTGCCAGCAGCTTAGTTCTAGCGGGAATCCAAGAGACCCAGTACTTC

V: TRBV7-9
D: TRBD2
size: .
J: TRBJ2-3
CDR3: CASSLAILSGAPADTQYF
DNA: TGTGCCAGCAGCTTAGCGATCTTAAGCGGGGCCCCGGCGGATACGCAGTATTTT

V: TRBV5-1
D: .
size: .
J: TRBJ1-2
CDR3: CASSFDRQAKGYTF
DNA: TGCGCCAGCAGCTTTGACAGACAGGCGAAAGGCTACACCTTC

V: TRBV11-2
D: TRBD1
size: few
J: TRBJ1-4
CDR3: CASSRRDRVATNEKLFF
DNA: TGTGCCAGCAGCCGCCGGGACAGGGTTGCGACTAATGAAAAACTGTTTTTT

V: TRBV19
D: .
size: few
J: TRBJ1-1
CDR3: CASSTRQSREAFF
DNA: TGTGCCAGTAGCACCCGACAATCACGTGAAGCTTTCTTT

V: TRBV7-2
D: TRBD2
size: .
J: TRBJ2-1
CDR3: CASSFGLAGGSLYEQFF
DNA: TGTGCCAGCAGCTTCGGACTAGCGGGGGGCAGTTTGTATGAGCAGTTCTTC

V: TRBV5-1
D: .
size: .
J: TRBJ2-7
CDR3: CASRGLRVNEQYF
DNA: TGCGCCAGCAGAGGTCTCAGGGTCAACGAGCAGTACTTC

V: TRBV30
D: .
size: .
J: TRBJ2-1
CDR3: CAWSETYNEQFF
DNA: TGTGCCTGGAGTGAAACTTACAATGAGCAGTTCTTC

V: TRBV13
D: TRBD2
size: .
J: TRBJ2-1
CDR3: CASTGGGAGNEQFF
DNA: TGTGCCAGCACCGGCGGGGGGGCCGGGAATGAGCAGTTCTTC

V: TRBV6-5
D: .
size: .
J: TRBJ2-7
CDR3: CASSYSEAYEQYF
DNA: TGTGCCAGCAGTTACTCGGAGGCCTACGAGCAGTACTTC

V: TRBV3-1/TRBV3-2
D: TRBD1
size: .
J: TRBJ1-1
CDR3: CASSHIYRGLPEAFF
DNA: TGTGCCAGCAGCCATATATACAGGGGATTGCCTGAAGCTTTCTTT

V: TRBV28
D: TRBD1
size: .
J: TRBJ1-5
CDR3: CASISPTGGALSQPQHF
DNA: TGTGCCAGCATTTCCCCGACAGGGGGCGCCTTATCGCAGCCCCAGCATTTT

V: TRBV6-5
D: TRBD2
size: once
J: TRBJ2-3
CDR3: CASRSTGTRTDTQYF
DNA: TGTGCCTCCAGGAGCACCGGGACTAGAACCGATACGCAGTATTTT

V: TRBV14
D: .
size: .
J: TRBJ2-7
CDR3: CASSPRTAWAYEQYF
DNA: TGTGCCAGCAGCCCCCGGACAGCCTGGGCCTACGAGCAGTACTTC

V: TRBV5-1
D: .
size: .
J: TRBJ2-1
CDR3: CASSLAPGAPYNEQFF
DNA: TGCGCCAGCAGCTTGGCCCCGGGAGCGCCCTACAATGAGCAGTTCTTC

V: TRBV7-9
D: .
size: few
J: TRBJ2-7
CDR3: CASSSTGDEQYF
DNA: TGTGCCAGCAGCTCGACCGGGGACGAGCAGTACTTC